This TCR beta chain was recovered during a study of vaccination effects on CD4 cells after COVID-19. This CDR3 is built from 18 residues. Germline CDR1 SGDLS, CDR2 YYNGEE. With 4 bases clipped from V and 6 bases from J, the junction kept 19 bases outside the gene matches. Assay used: immunoSEQ multiplex PCR; TCRdb lists only in-frame clones, some missing. The table has 73,000 or so clones, over 70% seen once. Notes on this clone: Its antigen is not identified.

Peptide-pool stimulation followed by sequencing identified expanded antigen-specific CD4+ clonotypes in the ViraFEST assay. Having been cultured for around nine days, the cells underwent CD4+ T cell isolation. Testing of the vaccine recipients showed negative nucleocapsid antibodies and no prior SARS-CoV-2 infection. At days 3 and 7, half of the medium was exchanged for IL-2 medium. The receptor's source is a human donor who received a COVID-19 vaccine. This rearrangement joins TRBV9 to TRBJ2-3; 8 bases align to TRBD2. This sample comprised CD4+ T cells from PBMCs cultured with SARS-CoV-2 spike peptides, obtained before COVID-19 vaccination. The CDR3: CASSPRLDSGAGADTQYF. CDR3 nucleotide sequence: TGTGCCAGCAGCCCTCGATTAGATAGCGGGGCGGGGGCGGATACGCAGTATTTT.